This TCR beta chain is from a study of regulatory T cells in long-lasting Graves disease. Investigators prepared the TCR beta libraries by applying iRepertoire HTBI primers and Arm-PCR of CDR3 regions. One entry per CDR3 protein results from TCRdb running MiXCR on the multiplex PCR reads. The sample gives some 400,000 distinct CDR3 sequences, about 16% of which show up once; 15% to 20% is in the top ten. This clonotype was seen at least ten times. Regarding time point: newly diagnosed GD, antithyroid drugs for less than 3 months. Researchers made the TCR library from RNA that was extracted from PBMCs. The guidelines of the American Thyroid Association were the basis for diagnosing Graves' disease. These data were also filed under a second study, of T cells in Graves' hyperthyroidism and ophthalmopathy. Per that study: Patients were excluded for uncontrolled infection, other autoimmune disease, pregnancy or lactation. TCR CDR3 regions were first amplified by RT-PCR with HTBI primers.

The sample was peripheral blood mononuclear cells (PBMCs), taken at new diagnosis, from a patient treated with antithyroid drugs. This clonotype was sampled from a woman aged 25 to 39 with Graves disease.

The CDR3 nucleotides read TGCGCCAGCAGCCTATTCCGTCCGGGACAGGGCAACACCGGGGAGCTGTTTTTT. This gives the protein CASSLFRPGQGNTGELFF. The chain recombines TRBV5-1 with TRBJ2-2; 9 positions match TRBD1. Trimming removed 4 bases from V and 2 bases from J; junction bases left unmatched: 12. This CDR3 region has 18 residues. Germline V gene sequence: CDR1 SGHRS, CDR2 YFSETQ.